Described below is a single T cell receptor beta chain sequence and its context. Its target antigen remains unknown. Within one base of it there is no much larger clone, and no base qualities were kept. The germline V gene specifies SNHLY as CDR1 and FYNNEI as CDR2. Measured from the cysteine to the phenylalanine, the CDR3 is 15 residues long. Left in the record is the CDR3 DNA by itself, 45 bases read in frame from the first base. Ends trimmed: V by 4 bases, J by 4 bases; bases unmatched to a gene: 9. This entry comes from a study of CD8 T cells in Susac syndrome (dated by TCRdb to between 2018 and 2021). As for the study more broadly: Whether CD8+ T cell activation and differentiation in Susac syndrome was antigen driven was tested using repertoire sequencing. Clonality of the CD8+ T cell repertoire was compared between more than 10 healthy donors, about 14 Susac syndrome patients and about 15 multiple sclerosis patients. Summary of the overall study and its limitations: The study acknowledged that relatively few individuals were included in the TCR sequencing and HLA analysis.

High-throughput TCR beta sequencing profiled peripheral blood CD8+ and CD4+ T cells from healthy donors, Susac syndrome patients and multiple sclerosis patients. Treatment-naive patients with stable or active relapsing-remitting disease fulfilling revised McDonald criteria were used as multiple sclerosis controls. CD8+ TEMRA cells were enriched by FACS, while bulk CD8+ and CD4+ T cells were purified by magnetic negative isolation. Blood was collected in EDTA tubes and processed within 24 hours, with PBMCs isolated through density gradient centrifugation. PBMCs intended for TCR sequencing were cryopreserved in liquid nitrogen and thawed later in a water bath at 37 degrees C. The sorted or isolated CD4+, CD8+ and CD8+ TEMRA cells had a purity of 90% or higher. RNA was extracted with the RNeasy kit and about 0.5 to 1 ug was reverse transcribed using random hexamers. TCR beta CDR3 regions were amplified with the immunoSEQ multiplex PCR assay covering 54 Vbeta and 13 Jbeta segments. Bias from PCR amplification was corrected by using a synthetic template baseline for primer optimization and for computational correction. In the paper's pipeline: Reads were annotated to V, D and J genes according to IMGT and were analyzed with immunoSEQ Analyzer, with only productive sequences retained. To calculate clonality, Shannon entropy was normalized by log2 of the number of productive unique sequences and then subtracted from one. For each patient and control, public and private clones were evaluated among the 100 most prevalent clones. Clones were defined as Susac-specific when absent from the healthy and MS cohorts, from about 970 published viral clones and from other ImmuneACCESS disease sequences. The public reads were reanalyzed by TCRdb: fastp trimming at Q25, MiXCR alignment, in-frame beta chains only. Rows matching on CDR3 protein sequence are summarized as one entry with the most common DNA and genes. The V and J calls and clone size come from TCRdb's table, not from the authors' own analysis. A total of about 430,000 distinct CDR3 sequences appear in this sample, 85% to 90% of them only once. The ten biggest clones cover about 0.1% of the sample.

The rearranged chain carries TRBV2 and TRBJ1-2; 7 bases in between match TRBD1. Sequencing was done on a sample of CD8+ T cells from PBMCs. The clonotype was recovered from a human donor with multiple sclerosis. The CDR3 corresponds to CASSVKQGYVYGYTF. Here is the DNA: TGTGCCAGCAGTGTAAAACAGGGGTACGTCTATGGCTACACCTTC. When the CDR3 is completed using the reference TRBV2 and TRBJ1-2 genes on either side, the full variable domain is EPEVTQTPSHQVTQMGQEVILRCVPISNHLYFYWYRQILGQKVEFLVSFYNNEISEKSEIFDDQFSVERPDGSNFTLKIRSTKLEDSAMYFCASSVKQGYVYGYTFGSGTRLTVV.